Here is one T cell receptor (beta chain) with its context. The sample belongs to a study of blood T cell repertoires in COVID-19. Whole-study context: COVID-19 samples collected from the United States, Italy and Spain covered acute and convalescent phases. Nucleic acid was either cDNA or gDNA, and it came from T cells, B-cell-depleted T cells, or PBMCs.

This CDR3 spans 11 amino acids. Per germline, CDR1 DFQATT and CDR2 SNEGSKA (reference sequence). Trimming left V 2 bases short and J 6 bases short, with 6 bases between. In the authors' methods: For nucleated cells, counts were estimated from reference gene primer amplification. Profiling relied on immunoSEQ multiplex PCR, and the TCRdb table lists in-frame clones only, not all of them. That table supplies the V and J calls and clone size; D and trimming were determined from the DNA. The data contain about 170,000 clones, around two thirds of them singletons. The V and J genes are TRBV20-1 and TRBJ2-3; D not certain. This clonotype originated in an elderly woman with acute or convalescent COVID-19. The sample taken for sequencing was peripheral blood. In DNA, the CDR3 is TGCAGTGCTAGATTTATGGATACGCAGTATTTT. Amino acids: CSARFMDTQYF.